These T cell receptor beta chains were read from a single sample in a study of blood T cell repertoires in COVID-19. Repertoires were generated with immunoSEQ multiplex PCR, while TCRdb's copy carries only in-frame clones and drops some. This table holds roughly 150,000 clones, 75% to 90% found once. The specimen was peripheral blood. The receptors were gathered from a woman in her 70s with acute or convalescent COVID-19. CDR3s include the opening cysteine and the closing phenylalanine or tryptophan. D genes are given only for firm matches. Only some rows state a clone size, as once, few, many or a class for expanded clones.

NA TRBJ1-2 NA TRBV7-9 TGTGCCAGCAGCTTAATGCACGAGAACTATGGCTACACCTTC CASSLMHENYGYTF
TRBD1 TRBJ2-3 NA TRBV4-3 TGCGCCAGCAGCCCGCAGGGGGCTAGCCGCCCAGATACGCAGTATTTT CASSPQGASRPDTQYF
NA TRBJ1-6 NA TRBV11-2 TGTGCCAGCAGCTTAGGGCAGGCCTATAATTCACCCCTCCACTTT CASSLGQAYNSPLHF
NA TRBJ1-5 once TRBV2 TGTGCCAGCAGAAAGGGGGAGTATGGCAATCAGCCCCAGCATTTT CASRKGEYGNQPQHF
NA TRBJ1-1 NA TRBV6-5 TGTGCCAGCAGTTACAGGGGGGGAATGGGAAACACTGAAGCTTTCTTT CASSYRGGMGNTEAFF
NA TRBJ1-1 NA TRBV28 TGTGCCAGCAGTTCCCCCGGGAACTGGAACACTGAAGCTTTCTTT CASSSPGNWNTEAFF
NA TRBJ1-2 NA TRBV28 TGTGCCAGCAGCTTGGAGTATGGCTACACCTTC CASSLEYGYTF
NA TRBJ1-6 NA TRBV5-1 TGCGCCAGCAGCTTTGAGCAGGGATTTGGTTCACCCCTCCACTTT CASSFEQGFGSPLHF
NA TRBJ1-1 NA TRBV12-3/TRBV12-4 TGTGCCAGCAGTTTAACCGGGTCTGAAGCTTTCTTT CASSLTGSEAFF
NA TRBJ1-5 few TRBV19 TGTGCCAGTGTCAGGGGTTCGATAGGCAATCAGCCCCAGCATTTT CASVRGSIGNQPQHF
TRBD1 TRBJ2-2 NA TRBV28 TGTGCCAGCAGTTACAGGGGCAAGAACACCGGGGAGCTGTTTTTT CASSYRGKNTGELFF
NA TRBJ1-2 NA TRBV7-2 TGTGCCAGCAGCTTAGAAGAGGGCACAGCTAACTATGGCTACACCTTC CASSLEEGTANYGYTF
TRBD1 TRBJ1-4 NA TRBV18 TGTGCCAGCTCACCGACAGGGGCCAAGCGGGAAAAACTGTTTTTT CASSPTGAKREKLFF